This T cell receptor beta chain was sequenced in a study of beta chain features in type 1 diabetes. Notes on the study in general: TCRB CDR3 length was moderately but significantly reduced in all four CD4+ subsets of Type 1 diabetes patients. For TCRB rearrangement, an influence of HLA type remained unresolved here.

Approximately 100 mL of blood, on average, came from one heparinised draw per donor. Purity above 95% was achieved in all sorted populations. The CDR3 has 13 amino acids. V lost 4 bases to trimming and J lost 4 bases, with 8 bases between them. Germline V lookup: CDR1 SGDLS, CDR2 YYNGEE. Sequenced material consisted of expressed TCRB transcripts (all of the isolated RNA was reverse transcribed). Assay: immunoSEQ multiplex PCR; the TCRdb copy retains only in-frame clones and omits some. The sample comprises about 240,000 clones, 25% to 30% of which are singletons, and under 5% rests with the top ten. This clone was counted only a few times. Its antigen is as yet unknown.

The chain has TRBV9 and TRBJ2-2; TRBD1 or TRBD2 may be the D gene (5 bases each). The specimen sequenced was central memory CD4+ T cells from blood. The sequence derives from a man aged 25 to 40 in good health. CDR3 in DNA: TGTGCCAGCAGCTTTGGGGGCACCGGGGAGCTGTTTTTT. Translation: CASSFGGTGELFF.